This is a list of T cell receptor beta chains from one sample in a study of a mutant IDH1 vaccine in newly diagnosed glioma. Here immunoSEQ multiplex PCR was the method, and the copy in TCRdb shows in-frame clones only, minus some. The repertoire includes tens of thousands of clones, approximately 80% of them detected once, and roughly 9.5% sits in the top ten. These receptors have no identified antigens. The sample was PBMCs, taken from a glioma patient whose treatment included an IDH1 peptide vaccine. The receptor source for this set is a woman aged 18 to 35 with glioma. CDR3s include the opening cysteine and the closing phenylalanine or tryptophan. Fields, in order: CDR3 protein, V gene, CDR3 length, J gene.

CDR3: CATKAAGGMNTEAFF
V: TRBV6-5
length: 15
J: TRBJ1-1

CDR3: CASRKDSSNQPQHF
V: TRBV2
length: 14
J: TRBJ1-5

CDR3: CSVLPRAGTGGNEQFF
V: TRBV29-1
length: 16
J: TRBJ2-1

CDR3: CASSLLSGGEKLFF
V: TRBV5-4
length: 14
J: TRBJ1-4

CDR3: CASSNRDVNTEAFF
V: TRBV2
length: 14
J: TRBJ1-1

CDR3: CASGDSYGYTF
V: TRBV6-1
length: 11
J: TRBJ1-2

CDR3: CASSEAVTSSGNTIYF
V: TRBV6-1
length: 16
J: TRBJ1-3

CDR3: CASSGGGATDTQYF
V: TRBV6-4
length: 14
J: TRBJ2-3

CDR3: CASSLAPRVGYGYTF
V: TRBV7-9
length: 15
J: TRBJ1-2

CDR3: CASSVASGVTNTEAFF
V: TRBV9
length: 16
J: TRBJ1-1

CDR3: CASSQGQPTRANEQFF
V: TRBV4-1
length: 16
J: TRBJ2-1

CDR3: CASSQMGRWTEAFF
V: TRBV7-2
length: 14
J: TRBJ1-1

CDR3: CASSSSGQRGNNEQFF
V: TRBV7-9
length: 16
J: TRBJ2-1

CDR3: CASKGDRRGVYEQYF
V: TRBV6-5
length: 15
J: TRBJ2-7

CDR3: CASSTGARGTGELFF
V: TRBV9
length: 15
J: TRBJ2-2

CDR3: CASSLASARDGYTF
V: TRBV5-1
length: 14
J: TRBJ1-2

CDR3: CASRTTGSYEQYF
V: TRBV6-5
length: 13
J: TRBJ2-7

CDR3: CASSLRDRVLTYEQYF
V: TRBV19
length: 16
J: TRBJ2-7

CDR3: CASSDGLLHGYTF
V: TRBV2
length: 13
J: TRBJ1-2

CDR3: CASNRQANTGELFF
V: TRBV19
length: 14
J: TRBJ2-2

CDR3: CASSLARAGGNLGLSEAFF
V: TRBV5-4
length: 19
J: TRBJ1-1

CDR3: CASSQTGDTEAFF
V: TRBV7-7
length: 13
J: TRBJ1-1

CDR3: CASSHMGQLKTYGYTF
V: TRBV9
length: 16
J: TRBJ1-2

CDR3: CASSDLANTGELFF
V: TRBV25-1
length: 14
J: TRBJ2-2

CDR3: CASSLIGVTEAFF
V: TRBV5-6
length: 13
J: TRBJ1-1

CDR3: CASSLSSQDYNEQFF
V: TRBV5-1
length: 15
J: TRBJ2-1

CDR3: CASSPSEKLFF
V: TRBV7-9
length: 11
J: TRBJ1-4

CDR3: CASSGTGGNQPQHF
V: TRBV9
length: 14
J: TRBJ1-5

CDR3: CASSPGQGIAGYTF
V: TRBV18
length: 14
J: TRBJ1-2

CDR3: CASSQGQGFSYGYTF
V: TRBV14
length: 15
J: TRBJ1-2

CDR3: CASSSGEGREQYF
V: TRBV6-5
length: 13
J: TRBJ2-7

CDR3: CAWATRDRRGRGYTF
V: TRBV30
length: 15
J: TRBJ1-2

CDR3: CASSFTTGTWAEKLFF
V: TRBV7-9
length: 16
J: TRBJ1-4

CDR3: CASGASYEQYF
V: TRBV10-3
length: 11
J: TRBJ2-7

CDR3: CASSKAGGSDTQYF
V: TRBV7-6
length: 14
J: TRBJ2-3

CDR3: CASSLVRGTNEKLFF
V: TRBV5-1
length: 15
J: TRBJ1-4

CDR3: CASSVEGAGSGNTIYF
V: TRBV9
length: 16
J: TRBJ1-3

CDR3: CASGLSGQGVTFGYTF
V: TRBV12-5
length: 16
J: TRBJ1-2

CDR3: CSVVVQGEAFF
V: TRBV29-1
length: 11
J: TRBJ1-1

CDR3: CASRSHPLRGGNSGNTIYF
V: TRBV7-2
length: 19
J: TRBJ1-3

CDR3: CASSHGGETQYF
V: TRBV4-2
length: 12
J: TRBJ2-5

CDR3: CASSIGVAGNTIYF
V: TRBV19
length: 14
J: TRBJ1-3